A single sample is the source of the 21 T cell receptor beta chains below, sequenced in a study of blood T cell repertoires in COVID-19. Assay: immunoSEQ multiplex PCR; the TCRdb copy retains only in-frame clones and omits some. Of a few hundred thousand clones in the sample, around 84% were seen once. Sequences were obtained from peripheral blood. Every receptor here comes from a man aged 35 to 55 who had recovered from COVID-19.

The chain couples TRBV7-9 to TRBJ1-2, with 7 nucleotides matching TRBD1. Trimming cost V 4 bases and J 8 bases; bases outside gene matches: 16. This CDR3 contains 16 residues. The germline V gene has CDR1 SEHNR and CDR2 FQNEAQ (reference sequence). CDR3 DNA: TGTGCCAGCAGCTCGCGACAGGGAGAGTCACCCAGGGGCTACACCTTC. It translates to CASSSRQGESPRGYTF.

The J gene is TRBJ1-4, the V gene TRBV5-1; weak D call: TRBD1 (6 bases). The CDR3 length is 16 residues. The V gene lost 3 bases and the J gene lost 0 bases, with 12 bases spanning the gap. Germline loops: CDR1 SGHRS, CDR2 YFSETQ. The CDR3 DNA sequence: TGCGCCAGCAGCTCCGGGACACTTGCAACTAATGAAAAACTGTTTTTT. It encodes CASSSGTLATNEKLFF.

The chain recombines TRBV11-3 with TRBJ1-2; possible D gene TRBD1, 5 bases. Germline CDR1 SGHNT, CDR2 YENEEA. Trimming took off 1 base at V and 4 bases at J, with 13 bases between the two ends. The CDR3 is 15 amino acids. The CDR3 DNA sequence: TGTGCCAGCAGCTTAGTGTCATGGGGGGGCTATGGCTACACCTTC. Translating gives CASSLVSWGGYGYTF.

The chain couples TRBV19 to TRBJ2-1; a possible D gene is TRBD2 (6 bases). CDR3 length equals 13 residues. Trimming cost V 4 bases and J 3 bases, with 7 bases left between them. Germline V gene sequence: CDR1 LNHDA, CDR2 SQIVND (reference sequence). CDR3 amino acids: CASSRDFYNEQFF. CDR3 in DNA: TGTGCCAGTAGTAGGGACTTCTACAATGAGCAGTTCTTC. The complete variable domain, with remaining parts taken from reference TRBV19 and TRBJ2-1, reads DGGITQSPKYLFRKEGQNVTLSCEQNLNHDAMYWYRQDPGQGLRLIYYSQIVNDFQKGDIAEGYSVSREKKESFPLTVTSAQKNPTAFYLCASSRDFYNEQFFGPGTRLTVL.

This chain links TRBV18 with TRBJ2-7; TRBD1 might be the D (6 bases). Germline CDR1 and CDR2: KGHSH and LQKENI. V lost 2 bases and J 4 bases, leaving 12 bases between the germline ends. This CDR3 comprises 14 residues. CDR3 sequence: CASSPDRSAYEQYF. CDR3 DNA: TGTGCCAGCTCACCAGACAGGTCTGCGTACGAGCAGTACTTC.

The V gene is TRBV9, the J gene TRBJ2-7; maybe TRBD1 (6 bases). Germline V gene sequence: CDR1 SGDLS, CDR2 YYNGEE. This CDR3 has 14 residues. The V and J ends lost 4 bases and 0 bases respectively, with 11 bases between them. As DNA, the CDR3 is TGTGCCAGCAGCACGGGACACTACTCCTACGAGCAGTACTTC. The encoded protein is CASSTGHYSYEQYF.

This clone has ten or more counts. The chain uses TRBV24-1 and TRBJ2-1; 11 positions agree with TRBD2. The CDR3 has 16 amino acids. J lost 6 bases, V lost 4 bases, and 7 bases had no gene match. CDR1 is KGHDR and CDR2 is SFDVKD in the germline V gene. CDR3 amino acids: CATSDSGTSGFNEQFF. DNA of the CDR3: TGTGCCACCAGTGACTCCGGGACTAGCGGATTCAATGAGCAGTTCTTC.

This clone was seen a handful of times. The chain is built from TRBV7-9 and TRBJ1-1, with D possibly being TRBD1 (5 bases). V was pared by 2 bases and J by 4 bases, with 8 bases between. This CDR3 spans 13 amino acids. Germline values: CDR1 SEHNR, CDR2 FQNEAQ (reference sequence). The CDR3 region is CASSLPGGTEAFF. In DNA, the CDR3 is TGTGCCAGCAGCTTACCCGGGGGCACTGAAGCTTTCTTT.

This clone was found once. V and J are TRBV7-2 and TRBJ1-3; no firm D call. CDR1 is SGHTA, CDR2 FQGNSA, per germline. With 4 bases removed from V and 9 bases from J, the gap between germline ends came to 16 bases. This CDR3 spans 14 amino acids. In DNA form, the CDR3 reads TGTGCCAGCAGCTCGGACTCGGCTTCCGGCACCATATATTTT. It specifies CASSSDSASGTIYF.

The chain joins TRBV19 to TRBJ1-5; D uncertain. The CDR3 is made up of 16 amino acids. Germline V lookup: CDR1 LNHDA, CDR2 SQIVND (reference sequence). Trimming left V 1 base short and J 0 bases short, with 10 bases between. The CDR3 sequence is CASSIVAGYSNQPQHF. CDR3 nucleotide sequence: TGTGCCAGTAGTATAGTGGCGGGTTATAGCAATCAGCCCCAGCATTTT.

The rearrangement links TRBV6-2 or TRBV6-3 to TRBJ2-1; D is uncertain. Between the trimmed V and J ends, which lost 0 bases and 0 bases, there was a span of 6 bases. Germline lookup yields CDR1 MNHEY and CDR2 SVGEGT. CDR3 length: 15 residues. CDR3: CASSYSESSYNEQFF. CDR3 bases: TGTGCCAGCAGTTACTCGGAGAGCTCCTACAATGAGCAGTTCTTC.

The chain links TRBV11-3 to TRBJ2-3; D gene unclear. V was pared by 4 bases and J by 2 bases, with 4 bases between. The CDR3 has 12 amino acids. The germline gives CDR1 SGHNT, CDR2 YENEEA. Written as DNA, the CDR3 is TGTGCCAGCAGCTCTTACACAGATACGCAGTATTTT. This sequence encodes CASSSYTDTQYF.

The CDR3 spells CASSQGASRADTQYF. The CDR3 bases are TGTGCCAGCAGCCAGGGGGCTAGCAGGGCAGATACGCAGTATTTT. The rearrangement uses TRBV3-1 (or the pseudogene TRBV3-2) and TRBJ2-3; D is perhaps TRBD1 (6 bases). V shed 3 bases and J shed 4 bases, with 14 bases lying between them. This CDR3 spans 15 amino acids. Germline V gene sequence: CDR1 LGHDT, CDR2 YNNKEL (reference sequence).

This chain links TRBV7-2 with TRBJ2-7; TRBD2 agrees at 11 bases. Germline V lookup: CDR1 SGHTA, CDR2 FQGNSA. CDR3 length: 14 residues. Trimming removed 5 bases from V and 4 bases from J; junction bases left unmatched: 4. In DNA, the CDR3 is TGTGCCAGCAGCCCAGGGACTAGCGGTTACGAGCAGTACTTC. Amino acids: CASSPGTSGYEQYF.

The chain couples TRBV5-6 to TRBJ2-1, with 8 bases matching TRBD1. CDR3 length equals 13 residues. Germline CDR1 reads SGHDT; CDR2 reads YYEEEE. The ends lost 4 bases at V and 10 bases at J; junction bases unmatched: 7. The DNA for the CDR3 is TGTGCCAGCAGCCTCAGGGGGCGCCGGGAGCAGTTCTTC. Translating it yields CASSLRGRREQFF.

The CDR3 here is CASSPHRERAGNTIYF. The CDR3 coding sequence is TGTGCCAGCAGTCCCCACAGGGAGAGAGCTGGAAACACCATATATTTT. J is TRBJ1-3 and V is TRBV27; TRBD1 is a possible D gene (6 bases). Germline CDR1 MNHEY, CDR2 SMNVEV (reference sequence). V dropped 5 bases and J dropped 2 bases, with 16 bases sitting between them. This CDR3 is built from 16 residues.

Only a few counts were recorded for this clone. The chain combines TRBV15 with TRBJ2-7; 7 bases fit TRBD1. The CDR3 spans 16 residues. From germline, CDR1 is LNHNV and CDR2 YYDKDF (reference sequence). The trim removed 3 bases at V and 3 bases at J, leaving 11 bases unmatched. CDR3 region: CATSRQATGRGYEQYF. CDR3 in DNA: TGTGCCACCAGCAGGCAGGCGACAGGGCGAGGCTACGAGCAGTACTTC. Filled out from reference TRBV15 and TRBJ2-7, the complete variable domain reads DAMVIQNPRYQVTQFGKPVTLSCSQTLNHNVMYWYQQKSSQAPKLLFHYYDKDFNNEADTPDNFQSRRPNTSFCFLDIRSPGLGDTAMYLCATSRQATGRGYEQYFGPGTRLTVT.

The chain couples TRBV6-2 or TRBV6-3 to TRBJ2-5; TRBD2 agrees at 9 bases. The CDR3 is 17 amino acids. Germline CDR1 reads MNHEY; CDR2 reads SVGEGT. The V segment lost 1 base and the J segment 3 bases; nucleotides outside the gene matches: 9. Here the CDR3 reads CASSYYPGLAGKETQYF. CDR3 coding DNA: TGTGCCAGCAGTTACTACCCCGGGCTAGCGGGAAAAGAGACCCAGTACTTC.

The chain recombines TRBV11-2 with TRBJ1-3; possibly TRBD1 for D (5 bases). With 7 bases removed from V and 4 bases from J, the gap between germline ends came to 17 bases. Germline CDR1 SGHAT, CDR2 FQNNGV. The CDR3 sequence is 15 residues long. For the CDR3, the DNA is TGTGCCAGCACCTCTCCGCGGGGGAAAGGAAACACCATATATTTT. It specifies CASTSPRGKGNTIYF.

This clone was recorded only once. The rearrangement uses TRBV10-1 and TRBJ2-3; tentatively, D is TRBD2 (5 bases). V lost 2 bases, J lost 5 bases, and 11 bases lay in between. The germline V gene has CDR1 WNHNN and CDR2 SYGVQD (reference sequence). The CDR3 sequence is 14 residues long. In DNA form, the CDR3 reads TGCGCCAGCAGTGAGACCGGGGTCAGAGATACGCAGTATTTT. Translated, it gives CASSETGVRDTQYF.

The CDR3 nucleotides read TGTGCCAGCGGGACAGGGGGTACATACGAGCAGTACTTC. Its translation: CASGTGGTYEQYF. The V call is TRBV28, the J call TRBJ2-7; TRBD1 aligns across 11 bases. The CDR3 runs 13 residues. J was trimmed by 4 bases and V by 8 bases; bases with no gene match: 4. Germline CDR1 and CDR2: MDHEN and SYDVKM.